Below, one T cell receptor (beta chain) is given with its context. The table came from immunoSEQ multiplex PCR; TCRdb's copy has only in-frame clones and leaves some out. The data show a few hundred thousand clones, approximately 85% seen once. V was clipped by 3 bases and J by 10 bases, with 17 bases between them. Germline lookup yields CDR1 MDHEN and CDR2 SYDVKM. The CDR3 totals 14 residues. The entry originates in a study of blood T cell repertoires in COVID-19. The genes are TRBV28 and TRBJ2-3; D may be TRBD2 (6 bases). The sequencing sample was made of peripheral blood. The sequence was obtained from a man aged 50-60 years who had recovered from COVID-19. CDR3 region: CASSFPRLGGAQYF. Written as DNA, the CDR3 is TGTGCCAGCAGTTTCCCGCGACTAGGCGGGGCGCAGTATTTT.